A selection of T cell receptor beta chains follows, all from one sample in a study of T cell changes during pregnancy in multiple sclerosis. Clones were sequenced by immunoSEQ multiplex PCR, and TCRdb holds only the in-frame ones, with some missing. The sample has about 50,000 clones, 90% to 95% seen once. Material: CD8+ T cells from peripheral blood mononuclear cells, obtained after pregnancy. Receptor source: a female donor with multiple sclerosis, enrolled in a pregnancy study. Both conserved end residues are part of each CDR3. The D gene is left open where the match is weak. Some rows have no size entry. The others give once, few or many, or a class for an expanded clone.

D gene	J gene	clone size	V gene	CDR3 protein	CDR3 DNA
TRBD1	TRBJ1-4	-	TRBV11-2	CASSLEGQSNEKLFF	TGTGCCAGCAGCTTAGAGGGACAGAGTAATGAAAAACTGTTTTTT
TRBD1	TRBJ1-6	once	TRBV4-1	CASSRMETGGEGSPLHF	TGCGCCAGCAGCAGAATGGAAACAGGGGGCGAGGGTTCACCCCTCCACTTT
-	TRBJ2-2	-	TRBV19	CASSLASPTGELFF	TGTGCCAGTAGTCTGGCTTCCCCCACCGGGGAGCTGTTTTTT
-	TRBJ2-1	-	TRBV20-1	CSAPQSGEQFF	TGCAGTGCTCCCCAAAGCGGGGAGCAGTTCTTC
-	TRBJ1-2	-	TRBV9	CASSADAQGRTYGYTF	TGTGCCAGCAGCGCGGACGCACAGGGAAGAACTTATGGCTACACCTTC
-	TRBJ2-3	-	TRBV6-5	CASSYSWESVDTQYF	TGTGCCAGCAGTTACTCTTGGGAGTCGGTAGATACGCAGTATTTT
-	TRBJ2-7	few	TRBV6-5	CASMEGSFMGYEQYF	TGTGCCAGCATGGAGGGTTCCTTTATGGGCTACGAGCAGTACTTC
-	TRBJ2-7	-	TRBV5-1	CASSLGSGVGEQYF	TGCGCCAGCAGCTTGGGATCAGGGGTTGGCGAGCAGTACTTC
TRBD2	TRBJ2-3	-	TRBV14	CASSPWELAGGFTDTQYF	TGTGCCAGCAGCCCCTGGGAGTTAGCGGGGGGTTTCACAGATACGCAGTATTTT
-	TRBJ2-7	few	TRBV5-1	CASSLDVVTGNEQYF	TGCGCCAGCAGCTTGGACGTCGTTACGGGGAACGAGCAGTACTTC
TRBD2	TRBJ2-2	-	TRBV4-2	CASSIDLAGGYIGELFF	TGTGCCAGCAGCATCGATTTAGCGGGGGGATACATCGGGGAGCTGTTTTTT
-	TRBJ2-2	-	TRBV19	CASSSWGGRAGELFF	TGTGCCAGTAGTTCGTGGGGGGGCAGGGCCGGGGAGCTGTTTTTT
-	TRBJ1-2	few	TRBV2	CASRRDGDGYTF	TGTGCCAGCAGGAGAGACGGGGATGGCTACACCTTC
-	TRBJ1-2	-	TRBV7-9	CASSFDSSQIINYGYTF	TGTGCCAGCAGCTTTGACAGCAGCCAAATAATTAACTATGGCTACACCTTC
-	TRBJ2-1	-	TRBV29-1	CSVEDNNEQFF	TGCAGCGTTGAAGACAACAATGAGCAGTTCTTC
TRBD1	TRBJ2-2	-	TRBV12-5	CASAPPGQGLAGELFF	TGTGCTAGTGCCCCGCCGGGACAGGGTTTAGCCGGGGAGCTGTTTTTT
TRBD2	TRBJ2-7	-	TRBV19	CASSIEKRGGYEQYF	TGTGCCAGTAGTATCGAAAAGCGGGGAGGCTACGAGCAGTACTTC
-	TRBJ1-2	-	TRBV9	CASSVGRGAEGYTF	TGTGCCAGCAGCGTAGGACGGGGGGCGGAGGGCTACACCTTC
TRBD1	TRBJ1-1	once	TRBV27	CASRRQGTGTVTEAFF	TGTGCCAGCCGACGACAGGGAACCGGAACTGTCACTGAAGCTTTCTTT
-	TRBJ1-2	-	TRBV27	CASSFVSQGGYTF	TGTGCCAGCAGTTTTGTCTCGCAGGGGGGCTACACCTTC
TRBD2	TRBJ2-3	-	TRBV15	CATSRNSGATDTQYF	TGTGCCACCAGCAGGAATAGCGGGGCCACAGATACGCAGTATTTT
-	TRBJ1-3	-	TRBV6-5	CASSTPQTGRNTIYF	TGTGCCAGCAGCACTCCCCAGACAGGCCGGAACACCATATATTTT
TRBD1	TRBJ2-5	-	TRBV7-8	CASSLPQGAQETQYF	TGTGCCAGCAGCTTGCCACAGGGGGCCCAAGAGACCCAGTACTTC
TRBD1	TRBJ2-7	-	TRBV13	CASSVGQGAYEQYF	TGTGCCAGCAGCGTGGGACAGGGGGCCTACGAGCAGTACTTC
-	TRBJ1-1	-	TRBV13	CASSGYGGAGTEAFF	TGTGCCAGCAGCGGGTATGGGGGGGCCGGCACTGAAGCTTTCTTT
TRBD1	TRBJ1-4	-	TRBV5-1	CASSAIGVTGDEKLFF	TGCGCCAGCAGCGCTATTGGTGTGACAGGGGATGAAAAACTGTTTTTT
-	TRBJ2-1	-	TRBV27	CASSLSDRPTYNEQFF	TGTGCCAGCAGTTTATCGGACAGACCAACCTACAATGAGCAGTTCTTC
TRBD1	TRBJ2-3	-	TRBV5-4	CASSPGTGGISTDTQYF	TGTGCCAGCAGCCCCGGGACAGGGGGAATCAGCACAGATACGCAGTATTTT